This T cell receptor beta chain was recovered during a study of patients and donors after allogeneic stem cell transplantation. From the RT-PCR reads, TCRdb called clonotypes with MiXCR, one entry per CDR3 protein. The data contain approximately 200,000 distinct CDR3 sequences, about 40% of them seen just once; the ten biggest clones take up around 35%. The length of the CDR3 is 16 residues. J was trimmed by 1 base and V by 7 bases; bases with no gene match: 11. The germline CDR1 and CDR2 sequences are MNHEY and SMNVEV (reference sequence). This TCR came from a human donor who was either an allogeneic HSCT recipient or a stem cell or donor lymphocyte infusion donor (not recorded which). It is not recorded whose cells these are; they may come from a transplant donor. The sequencing input was blood, either unsorted or a sorted T cell fraction (not recorded which). The gene calls are TRBV27 and TRBJ2-7, with 9 nucleotides matching TRBD1. This chain's CDR3 is CASTTYSGTGSYEQYF. CDR3 nucleotides: TGTGCCAGCACCACTTATTCCGGGACAGGGTCCTACGAGCAGTACTTC.